The sequence of this T cell receptor beta chain was determined in a study of cytomegalovirus exposure and HLA in healthy donors. About the research overall: The 90 to 150 validation repertoires used the same platform as the roughly 610 first-cohort repertoires, a later analysis reported.

The V end lost 3 bases, the J end lost 0 bases, and 8 bases lay between the germline ends. CDR1 SGHRS and CDR2 YFSETQ come from the germline V gene. There are 14 residues in the CDR3. Points from the study as a whole: Some public TCRs appeared in many individuals, while most sequences were rare. The investigators catalogued about 170 TCR beta chains as cytomegalovirus-associated.

Measured with immunoSEQ multiplex PCR; TCRdb has only the in-frame clones, and not every one. The sample has 150,000 to 200,000 clones, about 82% seen once. Remarks on this clone: Its antigen is not identified. Other DNA sequences in the same sample also yield this CDR3.

The material sequenced was PBMCs. This TCR was recovered from a woman between 18 and 29 years old in good health and CMV-seronegative. The rearrangement joins TRBV5-1 to TRBJ2-3, with D maybe TRBD1 (5 bases). This CDR3 is CASSSAGSTDTQYF. The CDR3 region has the DNA TGCGCCAGCAGCTCCGCAGGGAGCACAGATACGCAGTATTTT. Supplemented by reference TRBV5-1 and TRBJ2-3, the full variable domain reads KAGVTQTPRYLIKTRGQQVTLSCSPISGHRSVSWYQQTPGQGLQFLFEYFSETQRNKGNFPGRFSGRQFSNSRSEMNVSTLELGDSALYLCASSSAGSTDTQYFGPGTRLTVL.